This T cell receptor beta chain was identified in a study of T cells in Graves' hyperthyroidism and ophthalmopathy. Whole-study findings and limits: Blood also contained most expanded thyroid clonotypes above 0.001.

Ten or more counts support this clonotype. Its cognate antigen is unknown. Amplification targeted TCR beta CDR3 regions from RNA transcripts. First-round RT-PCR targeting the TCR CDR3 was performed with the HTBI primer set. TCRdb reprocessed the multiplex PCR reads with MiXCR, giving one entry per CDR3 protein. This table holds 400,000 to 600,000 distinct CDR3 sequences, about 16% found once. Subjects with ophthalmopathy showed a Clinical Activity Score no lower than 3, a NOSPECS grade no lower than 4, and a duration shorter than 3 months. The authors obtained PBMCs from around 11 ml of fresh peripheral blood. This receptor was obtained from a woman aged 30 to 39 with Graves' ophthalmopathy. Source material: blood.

The DNA for the CDR3 is TGCAGTGCTAGAGAAAAGGGTCCCAATCAGCCCCAGCATTTT. Amino acids: CSAREKGPNQPQHF. This sequence joins TRBV20-1 and TRBJ1-5; no clear D gene. Germline V gene lookup returns CDR1 DFQATT and CDR2 SNEGSKA (reference sequence). CDR3 length equals 14 residues. Deletions cut 0 bases from V and 3 bases from J, with 9 bases between.